This T cell receptor (beta chain) appears in the sequencing data of a study of blood T cell repertoires in COVID-19 (TCRdb year 2020). With respect to the entire study: Samples from collaborators originated in the United States, Italy and Spain and spanned both the acute and convalescent phases of COVID-19. HLA class I and class II types, where available, came from metadata supplied by the sample provider rather than from assay-based typing. The repertoires were made available in a free public database intended to serve as a resource for research on the immune response to SARS-CoV-2. The samples were drawn from two sources: the first 160 participants of the ongoing ImmuneRACE study, and 1,254 subjects contributed by 6 global collaborators. The dataset comprised deeply sampled blood TCRbeta repertoires from subjects exposed to, actively infected with, or recovered from COVID-19. The prospective study material was composed of cDNA or gDNA derived from T cells, B-cell-depleted T cells, or PBMCs. A de-identified subject ID, COVID-19 status, age in years and sex were almost always included in the sample metadata.

To note about this clone: Its antigen is still unknown. No base quality values were provided; no much bigger clone lies one nucleotide off.

V sheds 6 bases and J sheds 3 bases, leaving 11 bases between their ends. CDR1 and CDR2 are drawn from the germline V gene: MNHEY, SVGAGI. The CDR3 runs 13 amino acids, cysteine and phenylalanine included. Only the CDR3 DNA stays, 39 bases, in frame from base 1. Each collaborating institution followed its own protocols to collect whole blood in K2EDTA tubes. For TCRbeta analysis, collaborators shipped samples in one of three forms: frozen whole blood, isolated PBMCs, or DNA extracted from either of those sample types. TCRbeta CDR3 regions were amplified from genomic DNA using the immunoSEQ Assay, a bias-controlled multiplex PCR. For the original study's pipeline: Nucleated cell counts per sample were estimated from amplification of reference gene primers within the assay. To quantify the absolute abundance of each unique TCRbeta CDR3 rearrangement, sequence reads were collapsed and filtered. For each sample, productive Simpson clonality was calculated as the square root of Simpson's diversity index across productive rearrangements. As stored in TCRdb, this immuneACCESS dataset retains in-frame rearrangements with V and J assigned. A fraction of the clones does not appear; measured against another copy, unresolved V genes explain less than half of the discrepancy, and the remainder lacks a known reason. The DNA was the basis for D and trimming; V, J and clone size are from that table. The table for this sample lists over 75,000 clones; almost 85% of them were counted only once. The ten largest clonotypes hold approximately 1.3% of the sample.

Overall study results and their limits: How much clinical and demographic metadata was included differed by source and by participant, and the metadata was provided uncurated.

Sequenced material: peripheral blood. The sequence came from a woman older than 75 with acute or convalescent COVID-19. The chain joins TRBV6-5 to TRBJ1-2; the D segment could be TRBD1, given 5 matching bases. The CDR3 here reads CASSDSLYYGYTF. The nucleotide sequence reads TGTGCCAGCAGCGACAGTCTATACTATGGCTACACCTTC.